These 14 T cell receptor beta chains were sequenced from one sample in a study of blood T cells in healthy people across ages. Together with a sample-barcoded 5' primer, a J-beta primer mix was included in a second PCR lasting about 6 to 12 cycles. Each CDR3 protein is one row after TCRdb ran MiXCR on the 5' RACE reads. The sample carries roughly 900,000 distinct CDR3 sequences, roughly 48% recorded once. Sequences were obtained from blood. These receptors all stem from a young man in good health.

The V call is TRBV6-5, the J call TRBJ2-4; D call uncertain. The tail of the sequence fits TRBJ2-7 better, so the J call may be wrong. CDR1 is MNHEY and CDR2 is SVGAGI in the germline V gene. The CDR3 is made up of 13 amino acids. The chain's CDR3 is CASSHGVTGEQYF. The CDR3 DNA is TGTGCCAGCAGCCACGGTGTGACGGGCGAGCAGTACTTC.

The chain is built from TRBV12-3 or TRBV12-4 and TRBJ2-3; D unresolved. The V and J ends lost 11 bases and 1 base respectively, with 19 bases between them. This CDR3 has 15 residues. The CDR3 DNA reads TGTGCCTCCCGGGTAATTCAGTGGGGCACAGATACGCAGTATTTT. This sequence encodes CASRVIQWGTDTQYF.

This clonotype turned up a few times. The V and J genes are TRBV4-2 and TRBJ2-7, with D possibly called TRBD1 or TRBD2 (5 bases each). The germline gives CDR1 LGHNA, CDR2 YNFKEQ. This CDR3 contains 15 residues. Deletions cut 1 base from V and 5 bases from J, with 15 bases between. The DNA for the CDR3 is TGTGCCAGCAGCCAAGGTCAGAGGGGCTACGACGAGCAGTACTTC. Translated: CASSQGQRGYDEQYF.

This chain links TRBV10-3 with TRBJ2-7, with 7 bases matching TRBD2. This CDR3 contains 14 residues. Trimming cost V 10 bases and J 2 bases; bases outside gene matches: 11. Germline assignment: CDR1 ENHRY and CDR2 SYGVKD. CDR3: CATAPQGLTYEQYF. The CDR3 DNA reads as TGTGCCACCGCTCCGCAGGGACTAACCTACGAGCAGTACTTC.

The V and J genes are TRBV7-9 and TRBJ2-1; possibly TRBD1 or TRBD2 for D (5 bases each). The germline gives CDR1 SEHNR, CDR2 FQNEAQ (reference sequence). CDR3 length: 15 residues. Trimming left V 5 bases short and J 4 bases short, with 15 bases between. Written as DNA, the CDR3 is TGTGCCAGCAGCGTCGGGACGGGCTTTTACAATGAGCAGTTCTTC. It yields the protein CASSVGTGFYNEQFF.

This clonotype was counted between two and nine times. CDR3 sequence: CASRRTGGIYEQFF. The CDR3 bases are TGTGCCAGCAGGAGGACAGGGGGCATATATGAGCAGTTCTTC. The chain couples TRBV12-3 or TRBV12-4 to TRBJ2-1; the match to TRBD1 covers 11 bases. The CDR3 loop spans 14 amino acids. V lost 6 bases to trimming and J lost 8 bases; unmatched junction nucleotides: 6.

In nucleotides, the CDR3 is TGTGCCAGCAGCCAAGATAGTCAGGGGTGGAGCTACACCTTC. Residues: CASSQDSQGWSYTF. The gene calls are TRBV14 and TRBJ1-2; D is possibly TRBD1 (6 bases). The V gene's germline CDR1 is SGHDN and CDR2 FVKESK. This CDR3 contains 14 residues. Trimming took 0 bases from V and 9 from J, leaving 14 bases between them.

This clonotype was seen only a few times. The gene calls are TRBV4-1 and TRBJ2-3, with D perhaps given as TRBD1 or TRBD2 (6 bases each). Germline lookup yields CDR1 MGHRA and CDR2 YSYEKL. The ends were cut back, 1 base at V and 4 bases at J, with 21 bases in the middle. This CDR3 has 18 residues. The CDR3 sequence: CASSQGALSGAVADTQYF. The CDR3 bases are TGCGCCAGCAGCCAAGGGGCGTTATCGGGGGCAGTGGCAGATACGCAGTATTTT.

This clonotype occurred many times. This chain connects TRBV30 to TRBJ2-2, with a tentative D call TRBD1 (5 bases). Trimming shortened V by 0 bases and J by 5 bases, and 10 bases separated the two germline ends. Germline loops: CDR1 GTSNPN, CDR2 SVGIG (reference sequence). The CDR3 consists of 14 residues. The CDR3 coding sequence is TGTGCCTGGAGTGTACAACAGGAGACCGGGGAGCTGTTTTTT. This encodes CAWSVQQETGELFF.

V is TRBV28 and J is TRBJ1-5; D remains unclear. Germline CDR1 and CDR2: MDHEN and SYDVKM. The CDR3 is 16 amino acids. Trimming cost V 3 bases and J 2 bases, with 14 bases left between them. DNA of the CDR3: TGTGCCAGCAGTTTGAGCGGACCGAGGGGCAATCAGCCCCAGCATTTT. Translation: CASSLSGPRGNQPQHF.

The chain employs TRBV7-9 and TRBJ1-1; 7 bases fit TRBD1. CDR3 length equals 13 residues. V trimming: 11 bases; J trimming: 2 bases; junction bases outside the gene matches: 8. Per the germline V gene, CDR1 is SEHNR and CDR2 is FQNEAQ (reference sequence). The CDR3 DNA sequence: TGTGCCGCGGCTAGACAGGGAAACACTGAAGCTTTCTTT. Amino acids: CAAARQGNTEAFF.

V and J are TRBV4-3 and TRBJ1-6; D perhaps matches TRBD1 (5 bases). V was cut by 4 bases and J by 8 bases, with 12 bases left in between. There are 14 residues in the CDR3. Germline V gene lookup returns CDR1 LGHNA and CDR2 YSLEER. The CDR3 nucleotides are TGCGCCAGCAGCCTGGGGCTCGGGGATTCACCCCTCCACTTT. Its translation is CASSLGLGDSPLHF.

CDR3 sequence (DNA): TGTGCCAGCGGCATTGGCCTTGCCTACAATGAGCAGTTCTTC. This translates into CASGIGLAYNEQFF. V and J are TRBV10-3 and TRBJ2-1; unclear D gene. Trimming left V 10 bases short and J 2 bases short, with 15 bases between. Germline assignment: CDR1 ENHRY and CDR2 SYGVKD. The CDR3 totals 14 residues.

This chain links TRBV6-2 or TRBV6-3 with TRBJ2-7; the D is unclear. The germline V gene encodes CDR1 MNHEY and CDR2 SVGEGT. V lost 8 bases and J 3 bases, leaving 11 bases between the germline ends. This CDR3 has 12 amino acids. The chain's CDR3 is CASYGHVYEQYF. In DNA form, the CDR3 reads TGTGCCAGCTATGGCCACGTCTACGAGCAGTACTTC.